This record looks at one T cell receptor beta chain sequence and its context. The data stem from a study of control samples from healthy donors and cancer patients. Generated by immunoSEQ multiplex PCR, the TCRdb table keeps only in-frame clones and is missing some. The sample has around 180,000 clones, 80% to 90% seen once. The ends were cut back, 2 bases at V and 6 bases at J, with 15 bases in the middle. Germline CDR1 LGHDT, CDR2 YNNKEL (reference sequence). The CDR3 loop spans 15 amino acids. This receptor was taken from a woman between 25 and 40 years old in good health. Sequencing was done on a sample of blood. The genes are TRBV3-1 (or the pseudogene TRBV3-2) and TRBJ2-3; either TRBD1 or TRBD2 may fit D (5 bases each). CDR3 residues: CASSQSIEGRDTQYF. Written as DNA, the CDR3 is TGTGCCAGCAGCCAAAGCATTGAGGGACGGGATACGCAGTATTTT.